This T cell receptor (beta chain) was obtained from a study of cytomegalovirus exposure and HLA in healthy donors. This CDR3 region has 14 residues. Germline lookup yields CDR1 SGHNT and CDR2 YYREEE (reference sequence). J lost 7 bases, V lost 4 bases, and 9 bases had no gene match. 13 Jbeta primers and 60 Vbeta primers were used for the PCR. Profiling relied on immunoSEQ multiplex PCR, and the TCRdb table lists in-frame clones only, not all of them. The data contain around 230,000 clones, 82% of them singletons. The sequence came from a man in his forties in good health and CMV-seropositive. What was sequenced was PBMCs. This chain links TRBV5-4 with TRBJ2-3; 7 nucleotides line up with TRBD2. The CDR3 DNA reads TGTGCCAGCAGCGCAAGCCGGGGACTACATACGCAGTATTTT. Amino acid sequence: CASSASRGLHTQYF.